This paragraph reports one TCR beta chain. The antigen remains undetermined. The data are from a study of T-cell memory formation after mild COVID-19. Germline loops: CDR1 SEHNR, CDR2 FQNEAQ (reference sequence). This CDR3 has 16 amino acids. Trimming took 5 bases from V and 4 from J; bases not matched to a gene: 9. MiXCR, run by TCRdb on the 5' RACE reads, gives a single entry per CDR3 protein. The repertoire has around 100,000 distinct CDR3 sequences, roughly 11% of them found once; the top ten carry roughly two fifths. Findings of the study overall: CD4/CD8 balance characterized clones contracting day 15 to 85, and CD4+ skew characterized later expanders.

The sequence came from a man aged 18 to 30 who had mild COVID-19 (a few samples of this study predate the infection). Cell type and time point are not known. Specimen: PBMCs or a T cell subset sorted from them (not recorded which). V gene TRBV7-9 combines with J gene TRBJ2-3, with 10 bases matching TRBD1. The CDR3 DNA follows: TGTGCCAGCAGCCCGAGACCGGGACAGGGGTCAGATACGCAGTATTTT. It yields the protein CASSPRPGQGSDTQYF.